Following are 17 T cell receptor beta chains from one sample sequenced in a study of T cell clusters in autoimmune cytopenias. TRB was amplified from approximately 250 ng of peripheral blood genomic DNA per sample. Multiplex touch-down PCR amplified TRB using TRB-A and TRB-B pools in one tube. TCRdb reprocessed the multiplex PCR reads and stores each CDR3 protein as one record, lacking DNA. The repertoire table contains fewer than 3,000 distinct CDR3 sequences. Sample: peripheral blood. These receptors all come from a human donor with an autoimmune cytopenia or autoimmune hepatitis (not recorded which).

Frequency places this clonotype as medium-sized (0.01 to 0.1%). This chain uses TRBV12-3 or TRBV12-4 with TRBJ2-3; TCRdb picks TRBD1, but there is no DNA to check that call. The CDR3 consists of 16 residues. CDR3 sequence reads: CASSLEEPGWADTQYF.

This clonotype counts as medium-sized by frequency. V is TRBV20-1 and J is TRBJ2-7; the TCRdb call, TRBD2, lacks DNA for checking. Per the germline V gene, CDR1 is DFQATT and CDR2 is SNEGSKA (reference sequence). The CDR3 consists of 13 residues. The CDR3 reads CSARVAGATEQYF.

This clonotype registers medium-sized (0.01 to 0.1%) by frequency. The gene calls are TRBV5-6 and TRBJ2-5. Germline V gene sequence: CDR1 SGHDT, CDR2 YYEEEE. This CDR3 comprises 14 residues. The CDR3 loop is CASSPAAYEETQYF.

This clonotype is deemed medium-sized by its frequency. The rearrangement joins TRBV20-1 to TRBJ2-7; TCRdb's D call of TRBD1 is untestable without DNA. CDR3 length: 11 residues. The germline V gene encodes CDR1 DFQATT and CDR2 SNEGSKA (reference sequence). CDR3 loop: CSAPQRYEQYF.

This clonotype is medium-sized by frequency. The rearrangement joins TRBV19 to TRBJ2-5; no DNA is available, so the TRBD1 call from TCRdb remains unchecked. CDR1 is LNHDA, CDR2 SQIVND, per germline (reference sequence). The length of the CDR3 is 13 residues. CDR3: CASSRDPGETQYF.

Measured by frequency, this clonotype is medium-sized. The gene calls are TRBV7-2 and TRBJ1-1; the D call of TRBD1 rests on TCRdb alone, since no DNA is present to check it. This CDR3 spans 16 amino acids. Germline V gives CDR1 SGHTA, CDR2 FQGNSA. The CDR3 region is CASSLGKGWVNTEAFF.

By frequency, this clonotype registers medium-sized. The chain carries TRBV20-1 and TRBJ1-5; TCRdb calls TRBD1, which cannot be checked without DNA. The CDR3 has 16 residues. The germline V gene has CDR1 DFQATT and CDR2 SNEGSKA (reference sequence). Here the CDR3 reads CSARTGTGYGNQPQHF.

By frequency, this clonotype registers medium-sized. The chain couples TRBV27 to TRBJ2-2; TCRdb's D call, TRBD1, is unchecked because there is no DNA. CDR3 length: 14 residues. Germline V gene data show CDR1 as MNHEY and CDR2 as SMNVEV (reference sequence). This CDR3 reads CASRYTGFSGELFF.

Measured by frequency, this clonotype is medium-sized. The chain couples TRBV12-3 or TRBV12-4 to TRBJ2-1; TCRdb's D call of TRBD1 is untestable without DNA. There are 16 residues in the CDR3. The CDR3 loop reads CASSFNTGGDPGEQFF.

In terms of frequency, this clonotype is medium-sized. This chain uses TRBV19 with TRBJ2-5. Germline values: CDR1 LNHDA, CDR2 SQIVND (reference sequence). CDR3 length: 12 amino acids. The CDR3 loop is CASSSRKETQYF. Full variable domain (outside the CDR3, taken from reference TRBV19 and TRBJ2-5): DGGITQSPKYLFRKEGQNVTLSCEQNLNHDAMYWYRQDPGQGLRLIYYSQIVNDFQKGDIAEGYSVSREKKESFPLTVTSAQKNPTAFYLCASSSRKETQYFGPGTRLLVL.

This clonotype registers medium-sized (0.01 to 0.1%) by frequency. V and J are TRBV27 and TRBJ1-1. This CDR3 contains 13 residues. Germline V lookup: CDR1 MNHEY, CDR2 SMNVEV (reference sequence). The CDR3 region is CASRKRLGTEAFF.

By frequency, this clonotype registers medium-sized. J is TRBJ1-2 and V is TRBV6-1. Germline V gene lookup returns CDR1 MNHNS and CDR2 SASEGT. The CDR3 contains 14 residues. The CDR3 spells CASSERVSNYGYTF.

Considering frequency, this clonotype is medium-sized. This rearrangement joins TRBV30 to TRBJ1-2. Looked up from germline, CDR1 is GTSNPN and CDR2 is SVGIG (reference sequence). This CDR3 has 12 amino acids. The CDR3 reads CAWSVRNYGYTF.

This clonotype registers medium-sized by frequency. The V call is TRBV6-5, the J call TRBJ1-4; lacking DNA, the TRBD1 call made by TCRdb goes unchecked. This CDR3 comprises 14 residues. CDR1 and CDR2 (germline): MNHEY, SVGAGI. This CDR3 reads CASSPRDGKEKLFF.

By frequency, this clonotype is medium-sized. V usage is TRBV29-1 and J usage is TRBJ2-3; as DNA is missing, the TRBD2 call by TCRdb cannot be tested. Germline V lookup: CDR1 SQVTM, CDR2 ANQGSEA. The CDR3 is 14 residues long. The CDR3 sequence: CSVDRTSGTDTQYF.

This clonotype shows up as medium-sized by frequency. The chain has TRBV7-2 and TRBJ2-3; TCRdb's D call of TRBD2 is untestable without DNA. Germline-derived CDR1 and CDR2 are SGHTA and FQGNSA. CDR3 size: 15 residues. This CDR3 reads CASSSIAGVSDTQYF.

This clonotype is labeled medium-sized (0.01 to 0.1%) based on frequency. The chain employs TRBV11-1 and TRBJ1-1. Germline loops: CDR1 SGHAT, CDR2 FQDESV (reference sequence). This CDR3 spans 13 amino acids. The CDR3 protein is CASSSGFITEAFF.